The 31 T cell receptor beta chains below all came from one sample that was sequenced in a study of cytomegalovirus exposure and HLA in healthy donors. Profiling relied on immunoSEQ multiplex PCR, and the TCRdb table lists in-frame clones only, not all of them. The table records 90,000 to 100,000 clones, around 93% of them present only once. The material sequenced was PBMCs. All receptors derive from a woman between 25 and 40 years old in good health and CMV-seropositive.

The J gene is TRBJ2-7, the V gene TRBV9, with TRBD1 matching 10 bases. The germline V gene encodes CDR1 SGDLS and CDR2 YYNGEE. The CDR3 runs to 14 residues. The junction had 3 bases not matched to a gene; V was cut back by 3 bases and J by 3 bases. The CDR3 protein is CASSARTGGYEQYF. CDR3 in DNA: TGTGCCAGCAGCGCCCGGACAGGGGGCTACGAGCAGTACTTC.

The rearrangement links TRBV9 to TRBJ1-4; possible D gene TRBD1, 6 bases. CDR3 length: 16 amino acids. Trimming cost V 0 bases and J 4 bases, with 13 bases left between them. Germline V lookup: CDR1 SGDLS, CDR2 YYNGEE. CDR3: CASSVGPGQNNEKLFF. The CDR3 nucleotides read TGTGCCAGCAGCGTAGGGCCGGGACAAAATAATGAAAAACTGTTTTTT.

This chain connects TRBV28 to TRBJ2-7, with D possibly TRBD1 on 6 matching bases. This CDR3 region has 11 residues. The V end was cut by 6 bases, the J end by 4 bases, with 7 bases between. The germline CDR1 and CDR2 sequences are MDHEN and SYDVKM. This CDR3 reads CASSGQYEQYF. The CDR3 nucleotides read TGTGCCAGCAGCGGACAGTACGAGCAGTACTTC. Full variable domain (remainder filled in from reference TRBV28 and TRBJ2-7): DVKVTQSSRYLVKRTGEKVFLECVQDMDHENMFWYRQDPGLGLRLIYFSYDVKMKEKGDIPEGYSVSREKKERFSLILESASTNQTSMYLCASSGQYEQYFGPGTRLTVT.

The sample holds one count of this clone. The chain combines TRBV6-6 with TRBJ2-7, with TRBD2 as a possible D gene (6 bases). Trimming pared 5 bases from V and 2 bases from J, leaving 10 bases between. Germline CDR1 and CDR2: MNHNY and SVGAGI (reference sequence). The CDR3 is made up of 13 amino acids. The CDR3 region is CASSGGNPYEQYF. The CDR3 nucleotides read TGTGCCAGCAGTGGCGGGAATCCCTACGAGCAGTACTTC.

V is TRBV28 and J is TRBJ1-4; 7 bases align to TRBD1. Germline assignment: CDR1 MDHEN and CDR2 SYDVKM. The V and J ends lost 4 bases and 6 bases, in that order; junction bases with no gene match: 5. This CDR3 comprises 14 residues. This CDR3 is CASSSTGMDEKLFF. The CDR3 DNA is TGTGCCAGCAGTTCGACAGGGATGGATGAAAAACTGTTTTTT.

This chain uses TRBV5-1 with TRBJ2-4, with 10 bases identical to TRBD2. The CDR3 consists of 16 residues. Germline assignment: CDR1 SGHRS and CDR2 YFSETQ. V lost 0 bases, J lost 3 bases, and 3 bases stayed unmatched. The CDR3 here is CASSLVLAGSKNIQYF. The CDR3 nucleotides read TGCGCCAGCAGCTTGGTACTAGCGGGGAGCAAAAACATTCAGTACTTC.

This sequence joins TRBV6-6 and TRBJ2-1; 8 bases are a match to TRBD2. Germline values: CDR1 MNHNY, CDR2 SVGAGI (reference sequence). With V trimmed by 0 bases and J by 9 bases, 10 bases remained unmatched. The CDR3 spans 16 residues. CDR3 DNA: TGTGCCAGCAGTTACTCGAGGCACGGGAGGGTCGGTGAGCAGTTCTTC. It codes for CASSYSRHGRVGEQFF.

V and J are TRBV19 and TRBJ2-3; a possible D gene is TRBD2 (5 bases). The CDR3 covers 14 residues. V lost 5 bases and J 4 bases, leaving 13 bases between the germline ends. Looked up from germline, CDR1 is LNHDA and CDR2 is SQIVND (reference sequence). The CDR3 nucleotides read TGTGCCAGTAGTCGAAGCGGTAGGGCAGATACGCAGTATTTT. It encodes CASSRSGRADTQYF.

V usage is TRBV2 and J usage is TRBJ1-3; 9 nucleotides match TRBD1. The junction had 9 bases not matched to a gene; V was cut back by 5 bases and J by 7 bases. The CDR3 has 15 residues. Germline V lookup: CDR1 SNHLY, CDR2 FYNNEI. Here the CDR3 DNA reads TGTGCCAGCAGTTCCCCGGGACAGGGCTTGAACACCATATATTTT. Translated: CASSSPGQGLNTIYF.

This chain links TRBV28 with TRBJ1-5; 9 bases agree with TRBD1. The CDR3 covers 16 residues. J was trimmed by 7 bases and V by 2 bases; bases with no gene match: 9. Per germline, CDR1 MDHEN and CDR2 SYDVKM. CDR3 sequence: CASSLPYRGPKQPQHF. The CDR3 DNA reads as TGTGCCAGCAGTTTACCCTACAGGGGGCCCAAGCAGCCCCAGCATTTT.

V gene TRBV2 combines with J gene TRBJ2-1, with TRBD2 matching over 7 bases. This CDR3 spans 19 amino acids. The V gene end was trimmed by 7 bases and the J gene end by 5 bases; junction bases not matched to a gene: 23. Per germline, CDR1 SNHLY and CDR2 FYNNEI. The chain's CDR3 is CASIDGKGSREREHNEQFF. CDR3 coding DNA: TGTGCCAGCATCGACGGCAAGGGCTCGCGGGAGCGAGAACACAATGAGCAGTTCTTC. Filled out from reference TRBV2 and TRBJ2-1, the complete variable domain reads EPEVTQTPSHQVTQMGQEVILRCVPISNHLYFYWYRQILGQKVEFLVSFYNNEISEKSEIFDDQFSVERPDGSNFTLKIRSTKLEDSAMYFCASIDGKGSREREHNEQFFGPGTRLTVL.

This clone was seen only once. This rearrangement joins TRBV7-2 to TRBJ2-7; 9 bases are shared with TRBD1. CDR3 length equals 16 residues. With V trimmed by 4 bases and J by 3 bases, 10 bases remained unmatched. Germline values: CDR1 SGHTA, CDR2 FQGNSA. The CDR3 here is CASSSRTGQGIYEQYF. In DNA form, the CDR3 reads TGTGCCAGCAGCTCTCGGACGGGACAGGGAATCTACGAGCAGTACTTC.

This chain joins TRBV30 and TRBJ2-7; D is possibly TRBD1 (6 bases). CDR1 is GTSNPN, CDR2 SVGIG, per germline (reference sequence). The CDR3 totals 15 residues. With 1 base removed from V and 3 bases from J, the gap between germline ends came to 16 bases. The CDR3 loop is CAWSDGQWGRYEQYF. Written as DNA, the CDR3 is TGTGCCTGGAGTGACGGACAGTGGGGCCGCTACGAGCAGTACTTC. The whole variable domain, filled in from reference TRBV30 and TRBJ2-7, reads SQTIHQWPATLVQPVGSPLSLECTVEGTSNPNLYWYRQAAGRGLQLLFYSVGIGQISSEVPQNLSASRPQDRQFILSSKKLLLSDSGFYLCAWSDGQWGRYEQYFGPGTRLTVT.

This clone was observed a few times. The chain couples TRBV28 to TRBJ2-7; the D gene is possibly TRBD2 (6 bases). The CDR3 extends over 14 amino acids. Trimming shortened V by 8 bases and J by 6 bases, and 20 bases separated the two germline ends. CDR1 and CDR2 from the germline V gene are MDHEN and SYDVKM. CDR3 bases: TGTGCCAGCTCCCAGTGGGCCCTCGGGAGCGAGCAGTACTTC. It is translated as CASSQWALGSEQYF.

This rearrangement joins TRBV28 to TRBJ2-7; 8 nucleotides agree with TRBD1. The germline CDR1 and CDR2 sequences are MDHEN and SYDVKM. J was trimmed by 2 bases and V by 5 bases; bases with no gene match: 5. The CDR3 extends over 14 amino acids. CDR3 sequence (DNA): TGTGCCAGCAGTCCCGGGACAGGAGCCTACGAGCAGTACTTC. As protein: CASSPGTGAYEQYF.

This sequence joins TRBV27 and TRBJ2-6; TRBD2 aligns across 8 bases. V lost 8 bases and J lost 0; bases outside the gene matches: 15. Germline-derived CDR1 and CDR2 are MNHEY and SMNVEV (reference sequence). The CDR3 is 19 residues long. The CDR3 sequence: CASRKLMSGGLSGANVLTF. DNA of the CDR3: TGTGCCAGCCGCAAACTGATGAGCGGGGGCCTCTCTGGGGCCAACGTCCTGACTTTC.

This sequence joins TRBV28 and TRBJ2-7, with 7 bases fitting TRBD2. The CDR3 extends over 15 amino acids. V gave up 4 bases and J gave up 3 bases; unmatched junction bases: 9. Germline values: CDR1 MDHEN, CDR2 SYDVKM. The DNA for the CDR3 is TGTGCCAGCAGTTCGTCCGGGCTAGCGGTCTACGAGCAGTACTTC. This sequence encodes CASSSSGLAVYEQYF.

This clone has just one count. The rearrangement links TRBV18 to TRBJ2-1; D is perhaps TRBD2 (5 bases). Germline V gene lookup returns CDR1 KGHSH and CDR2 LQKENI. The V gene lost 3 bases and the J gene lost 2 bases, with 20 bases spanning the gap. The CDR3 covers 18 residues. The chain's CDR3 is CASSPRRGGGRPYNEQFF. The CDR3 region has the DNA TGTGCCAGCTCACCCCGCCGGGGTGGTGGCAGACCCTACAATGAGCAGTTCTTC.

This chain links TRBV30 with TRBJ2-2; TRBD1 matches 10 bases. CDR1 is GTSNPN, CDR2 SVGIG, per germline (reference sequence). The V gene end was trimmed by 7 bases and the J gene end by 5 bases; junction bases not matched to a gene: 7. The CDR3 has 14 amino acids. For the CDR3, the DNA is TGTGCCTCGCGCCGGGACAGGGGTACCGGGGAGCTGTTTTTT. Its translation: CASRRDRGTGELFF.

The chain combines TRBV2 with TRBJ2-7, with 7 bases that match TRBD2. Germline values: CDR1 SNHLY, CDR2 FYNNEI. J gave up 2 bases and V 6 bases, and 10 bases lay outside the gene matches. The CDR3 is 15 amino acids. The CDR3 DNA reads TGTGCCAGCAGGGCAGAATGGGGAGGGCCCTACGAGCAGTACTTC. It specifies CASRAEWGGPYEQYF.

This clone has a single count. The chain uses TRBV18 and TRBJ2-5; TRBD1 matches at 9 bases. The CDR3 contains 15 residues. The germline V gene encodes CDR1 KGHSH and CDR2 LQKENI. V dropped 3 bases and J dropped 5; count of bases not matched to a gene: 7. DNA of the CDR3: TGTGCCAGCTCACCGAACAGGGGGCGCGGGGAGACCCAGTACTTC. Encoded protein: CASSPNRGRGETQYF.

V usage is TRBV28 and J usage is TRBJ1-5, with 7 bases fitting TRBD1. CDR1 and CDR2 from the germline V gene are MDHEN and SYDVKM. J was trimmed by 4 bases and V by 5 bases; bases with no gene match: 8. This CDR3 comprises 15 residues. CDR3 in DNA: TGTGCCAGCAGTCGACAGGGACTCAGTAATCAGCCCCAGCATTTT. This gives the protein CASSRQGLSNQPQHF.

V usage is TRBV5-4 and J usage is TRBJ2-1; D is perhaps TRBD1 (6 bases). V gave up 4 bases and J gave up 7 bases, with 9 bases separating them. The CDR3 has 12 residues. Germline V gene sequence: CDR1 SGHNT, CDR2 YYREEE (reference sequence). The CDR3 DNA follows: TGTGCCAGCAGCGGCCAGGGGAATGAGCAGTTCTTC. Translation: CASSGQGNEQFF.

V and J are TRBV4-1 and TRBJ2-3; maybe TRBD1 (8 bases). Per germline, CDR1 MGHRA and CDR2 YSYEKL. Trimming removed 0 bases at V and 6 bases at J, with 13 bases between. This CDR3 contains 15 residues. In nucleotides, the CDR3 is TGCGCCAGCAGCCAAGATAACAGGGGGGGTGATACGCAGTATTTT. Protein: CASSQDNRGGDTQYF.

The chain carries TRBV7-8 and TRBJ2-1; 7 bases agree with TRBD1. The germline CDR1 and CDR2 sequences are SGHVS and FQNEAQ. The CDR3 loop spans 15 amino acids. V shed 5 bases and J 8 bases; nucleotides not matched to a gene: 12. This chain's CDR3 is CASSPSLYRGHEQFF. Written as DNA, the CDR3 is TGTGCCAGCAGCCCCAGTCTATACAGGGGCCATGAGCAGTTCTTC.

This clone is a singleton in its sample. This sequence joins TRBV7-8 and TRBJ2-1; 8 positions match TRBD2. The V gene end was trimmed by 6 bases and the J gene end by 4 bases; junction bases not matched to a gene: 5. CDR1 and CDR2 (germline): SGHVS, FQNEAQ. There are 14 residues in the CDR3. CDR3 sequence: CASSSSGSYNEQFF. For the CDR3, the DNA is TGTGCCAGCAGTTCCAGCGGGAGTTACAATGAGCAGTTCTTC.

The J gene is TRBJ2-1, the V gene TRBV4-1; no reliable D call. V was shortened by 1 base and J by 4 bases, with 17 bases between the two germline ends. This CDR3 region has 17 residues. Germline CDR1 and CDR2: MGHRA and YSYEKL. The CDR3 nucleotides are TGCGCCAGCAGCCAAGTAGCAGCGCACTCCCCTTACAATGAGCAGTTCTTC. The encoded protein is CASSQVAAHSPYNEQFF.

The rearrangement uses TRBV28 and TRBJ2-3; a possible D gene is TRBD1 (8 bases). V lost 9 bases to trimming and J lost 1 base, with 14 bases between them. CDR1 and CDR2 from the germline V gene are MDHEN and SYDVKM. The CDR3 runs to 14 residues. CDR3 DNA: TGTGCCAGTCGAACAGGGGGGGGCACAGATACGCAGTATTTT. It specifies CASRTGGGTDTQYF.

The rearrangement links TRBV25-1 to TRBJ2-3; D is possibly TRBD1 (6 bases). The CDR3 consists of 13 residues. V was cut by 6 bases and J by 1 base, with 8 bases left in between. Germline values: CDR1 MGHDK, CDR2 SYGVNS. The CDR3 protein is CASRDRRTDTQYF. CDR3 bases: TGTGCCAGCAGGGACAGACGCACAGATACGCAGTATTTT.

The chain combines TRBV21-1 with TRBJ1-2; the table's D call of TRBD1 was not tested on the DNA. TRBV21-1 is marked as a pseudogene. The CDR3 has 14 amino acids. The DNA of the CDR3 is TGTGCCAGCAGACAAAACAGGAGATTCTATGGCTACACCTTC. Its translation is CASRQNRRFYGYTF.

The chain carries TRBV6-5 and TRBJ2-7; 7 bases are shared with TRBD2. Trimming took 4 bases from V and 9 from J; bases not matched to a gene: 6. The CDR3 totals 12 residues. Germline loops: CDR1 MNHEY, CDR2 SVGAGI. The CDR3: CASSSPREGQYF. CDR3 nucleotides: TGTGCCAGCAGTTCCCCGAGGGAGGGGCAGTACTTC.